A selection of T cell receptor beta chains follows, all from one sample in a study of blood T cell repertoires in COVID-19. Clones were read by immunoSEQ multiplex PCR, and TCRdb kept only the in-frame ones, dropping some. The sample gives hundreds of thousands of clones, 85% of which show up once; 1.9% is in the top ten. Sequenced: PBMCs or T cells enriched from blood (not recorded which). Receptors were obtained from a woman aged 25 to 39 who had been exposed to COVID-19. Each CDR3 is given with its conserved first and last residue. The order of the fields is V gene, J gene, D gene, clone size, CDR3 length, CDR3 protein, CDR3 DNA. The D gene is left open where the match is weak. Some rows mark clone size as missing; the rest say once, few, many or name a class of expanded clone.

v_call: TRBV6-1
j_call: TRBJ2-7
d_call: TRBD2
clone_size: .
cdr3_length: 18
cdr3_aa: CASSEASGASGSRGGQYF
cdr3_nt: TGTGCCAGCAGTGAGGCGAGTGGGGCTAGCGGGAGTCGAGGCGGGCAGTACTTC

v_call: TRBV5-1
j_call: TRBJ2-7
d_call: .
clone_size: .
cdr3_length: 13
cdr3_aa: CASSPRQVYEQYF
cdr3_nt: TGCGCCAGCAGCCCGAGACAAGTCTACGAGCAGTACTTC

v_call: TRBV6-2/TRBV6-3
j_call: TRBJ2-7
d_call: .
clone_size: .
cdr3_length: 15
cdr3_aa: CASSYFQGGSYEQYF
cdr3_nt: TGTGCCAGCAGTTATTTTCAGGGTGGATCCTACGAGCAGTACTTC

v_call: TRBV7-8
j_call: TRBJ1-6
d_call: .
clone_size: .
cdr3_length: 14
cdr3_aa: CASSFWTADSPLHF
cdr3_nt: TGTGCCAGCAGCTTTTGGACAGCAGATTCACCCCTCCACTTT

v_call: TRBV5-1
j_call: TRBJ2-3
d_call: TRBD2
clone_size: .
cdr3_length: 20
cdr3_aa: CASSLNSGTSGASARDTQYF
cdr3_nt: TGCGCCAGCAGCTTGAACTCCGGGACTAGCGGCGCATCGGCGAGAGATACGCAGTATTTT

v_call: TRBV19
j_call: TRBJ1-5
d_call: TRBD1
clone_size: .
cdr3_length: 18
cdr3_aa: CARCPTGGHNWSNQPQHF
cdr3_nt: TGTGCCAGGTGTCCTACAGGGGGCCACAATTGGAGCAATCAGCCCCAGCATTTT

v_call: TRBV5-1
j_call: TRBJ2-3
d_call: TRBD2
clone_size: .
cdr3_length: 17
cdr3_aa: CASSTPSRGGHADTQYF
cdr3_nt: TGCGCCAGCAGCACTCCTTCGCGGGGGGGCCACGCAGATACGCAGTATTTT

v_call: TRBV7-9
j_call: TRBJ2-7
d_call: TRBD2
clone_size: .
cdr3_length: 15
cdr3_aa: CASSQGTSGYYEQYF
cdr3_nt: TGTGCCAGCAGCCAGGGGACTAGCGGTTACTACGAGCAGTACTTC

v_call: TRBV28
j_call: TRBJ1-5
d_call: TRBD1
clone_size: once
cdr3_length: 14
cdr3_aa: CASSPTGGGQPQHF
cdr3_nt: TGTGCCAGCAGTCCTACAGGGGGAGGTCAGCCCCAGCATTTT

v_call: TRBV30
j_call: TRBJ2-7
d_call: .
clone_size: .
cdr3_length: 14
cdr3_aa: CAWSVPQSAYEQYF
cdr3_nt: TGTGCCTGGAGTGTCCCCCAGAGCGCCTACGAGCAGTACTTC

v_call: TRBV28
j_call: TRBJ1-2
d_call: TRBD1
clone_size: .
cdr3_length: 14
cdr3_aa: CASSTKRTGGGYTF
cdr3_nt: TGTGCCAGCAGTACTAAACGAACAGGGGGCGGCTACACCTTC

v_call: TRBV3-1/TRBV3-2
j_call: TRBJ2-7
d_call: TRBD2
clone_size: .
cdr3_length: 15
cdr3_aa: CASSRNAGGPYEQYF
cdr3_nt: TGTGCCAGCAGCCGCAACGCGGGAGGGCCTTACGAGCAGTACTTC

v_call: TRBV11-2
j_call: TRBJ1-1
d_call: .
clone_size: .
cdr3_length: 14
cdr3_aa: CASSLDLSFSEAFF
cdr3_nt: TGTGCCAGCAGCTTAGATCTAAGCTTTTCCGAAGCTTTCTTT

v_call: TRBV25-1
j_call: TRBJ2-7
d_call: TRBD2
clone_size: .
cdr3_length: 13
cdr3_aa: CASRTSGRREQYF
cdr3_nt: TGTGCCAGCAGGACTAGCGGGAGGCGGGAGCAGTACTTC

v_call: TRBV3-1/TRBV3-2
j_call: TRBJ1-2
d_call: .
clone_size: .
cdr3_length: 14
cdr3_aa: CASSQDRGYYGYTF
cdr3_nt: TGTGCCAGCAGCCAAGATAGGGGATACTATGGCTACACCTTC

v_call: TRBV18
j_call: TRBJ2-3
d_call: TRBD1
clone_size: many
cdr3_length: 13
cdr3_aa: CASSPQGADTQYF
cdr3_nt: TGTGCCAGCTCACCCCAGGGGGCAGATACGCAGTATTTT

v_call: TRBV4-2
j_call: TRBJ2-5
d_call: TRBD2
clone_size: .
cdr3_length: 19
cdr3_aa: CASSQVTVDGRDPGETQYF
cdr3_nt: TGTGCCAGCAGCCAAGTGACCGTCGACGGGAGGGACCCCGGGGAGACCCAGTACTTC

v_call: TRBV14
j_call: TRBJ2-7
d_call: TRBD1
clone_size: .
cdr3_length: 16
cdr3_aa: CASSQDSGTGAYEQYF
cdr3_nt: TGTGCCAGCAGCCAAGATAGTGGGACAGGGGCCTACGAGCAGTACTTC

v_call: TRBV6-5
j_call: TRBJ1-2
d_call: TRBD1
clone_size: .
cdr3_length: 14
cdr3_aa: CATKVGQGIYGYTF
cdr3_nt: TGTGCCACGAAAGTGGGACAGGGGATCTATGGCTACACCTTC

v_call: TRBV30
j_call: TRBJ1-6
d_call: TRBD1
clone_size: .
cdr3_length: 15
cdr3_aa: CAWSATRTGNSPLHF
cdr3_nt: TGTGCCTGGAGTGCAACTCGGACAGGGAATTCACCCCTCCACTTT

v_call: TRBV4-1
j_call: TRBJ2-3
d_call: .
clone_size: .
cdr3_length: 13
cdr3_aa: CASSYGVTDTQYF
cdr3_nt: TGCGCCAGCAGCTACGGAGTCACAGATACGCAGTATTTT